The 27 T cell receptor beta chains in this list originate from one sample, sequenced in a study of regulatory T cells in long-lasting Graves disease. Time point denoted: persistent/refractory GD, antithyroid drugs over 5 years with positive TRAb. PBMCs were the source of the RNA used for TCR sequencing. The authors built TCR beta libraries using iRepertoire HTBI primers and Arm-PCR of CDR3 regions. TCRdb used MiXCR to reprocess the multiplex PCR reads, holding one entry per CDR3 protein. The sample includes around 400,000 distinct CDR3 sequences, roughly 20% of them seen just once. The sample was peripheral blood mononuclear cells (PBMCs), taken when the disease was refractory, from a patient treated with antithyroid drugs. The source of these receptors is a woman between 40 and 50 years old with Graves disease.

This clonotype was counted ten times or more. The rearrangement links TRBV5-1 to TRBJ2-7, with D unclear. CDR1 SGHRS and CDR2 YFSETQ come from the germline V gene. The CDR3 has 14 amino acids. The ends were cut back, 3 bases at V and 2 bases at J, with 12 bases in the middle. DNA of the CDR3: TGCGCCAGCAGCTACCGTGTGGGAACCTACGAGCAGTACTTC. Its protein is CASSYRVGTYEQYF.

This clonotype was seen ten or more times. The rearrangement uses TRBV6-2 or TRBV6-3 and TRBJ1-1, with D hard to call. Germline values: CDR1 MNHEY, CDR2 SVGEGT. The V end was cut by 6 bases, the J end by 0 bases, with 17 bases between. The CDR3 runs 16 residues. CDR3 DNA: TGTGCCAGCAGCCACGGGAGGGCTTGGCTGAACACTGAAGCTTTCTTT. Amino acids: CASSHGRAWLNTEAFF.

This clonotype came up many times. The V call is TRBV27, the J call TRBJ1-2; possible D gene TRBD1, 5 bases. CDR1 is MNHEY and CDR2 is SMNVEV in the germline V gene (reference sequence). This CDR3 has 15 residues. The V end lost 3 bases, the J end lost 8 bases, and 19 bases lay between the germline ends. The CDR3, as DNA: TGTGCCAGCAGTTTGGGCTCGGGACTAGGTTTCGGCTACACCTTC. The encoded protein is CASSLGSGLGFGYTF.

This clonotype was seen many times. V usage is TRBV28 and J usage is TRBJ2-7; D possibly corresponds to TRBD2 (6 bases). V was cut by 2 bases and J by 9 bases, with 8 bases left in between. The CDR3 runs 11 residues. CDR1 MDHEN and CDR2 SYDVKM come from the germline V gene. CDR3 sequence reads: CASSLGGRQYF. In nucleotides, the CDR3 is TGTGCCAGCAGTTTAGGAGGGCGGCAGTACTTC.

This chain links TRBV4-1 with TRBJ1-6; D call uncertain. Germline V CDR1 and CDR2: MGHRA, YSYEKL. V shed 5 bases and J shed 14 bases, with 10 bases lying between them. The CDR3 has 11 amino acids. The CDR3 nucleotides are TGCGCCAGCAGCGATAGGGTTTCCCTCCACTTT. As protein: CASSDRVSLHF.

This clonotype was recorded at least ten times. The chain carries TRBV28 and TRBJ1-1; D gene uncertain. Per the germline V gene, CDR1 is MDHEN and CDR2 is SYDVKM. This CDR3 has 12 amino acids. Trimming cost V 4 bases and J 4 bases, with 7 bases left between them. The CDR3 here is CASSYTPTEAFF. The CDR3, as DNA: TGTGCCAGCAGTTACACCCCCACTGAAGCTTTCTTT.

A word on this clonotype: One junction end disagrees with the germline gene, perhaps due to a read error. V and J are TRBV11-3 and TRBJ2-1, with D unresolved. This CDR3 has 12 amino acids. The germline V gene has CDR1 SGHNT and CDR2 YENEEA. In nucleotides, the CDR3 is TGTGCCAGCAGCTCCCTTGCTGGTGAGCAGTTCTTT. Residues: CASSSLAGEQFF.

The gene calls are TRBV5-1 and TRBJ1-5, with a weak D call TRBD1 (5 bases). V was pared by 3 bases and J by 7 bases, with 11 bases between. The V gene's germline CDR1 is SGHRS and CDR2 YFSETQ. CDR3 length: 13 residues. The CDR3 loop is CASSWDGDQPQHF. The DNA for the CDR3 is TGCGCCAGCAGCTGGGATGGGGACCAGCCCCAGCATTTT. Based on the CDR3 plus reference TRBV5-1 and TRBJ1-5, the full variable domain is KAGVTQTPRYLIKTRGQQVTLSCSPISGHRSVSWYQQTPGQGLQFLFEYFSETQRNKGNFPGRFSGRQFSNSRSEMNVSTLELGDSALYLCASSWDGDQPQHFGDGTRLSIL.

The sample holds a few counts of this clonotype. V gene TRBV2 combines with J gene TRBJ1-3, with TRBD1 as a possible D gene (5 bases). The V gene's germline CDR1 is SNHLY and CDR2 FYNNEI. Trimming removed 6 bases at V and 2 bases at J, with 17 bases between. The CDR3 is 16 amino acids. CDR3 nucleotides: TGTGCCAGCAGGAGACAGACAATATCAACTGGAAACACCATATATTTT. This gives the protein CASRRQTISTGNTIYF.

The J gene is TRBJ2-7, the V gene TRBV12-3 or TRBV12-4; tentative D call: TRBD2 (6 bases). Deletions cut 2 bases from V and 7 bases from J, with 18 bases between. The CDR3 contains 15 residues. CDR3 region: CASSLSARAGREQYF. DNA for the CDR3: TGTGCCAGCAGTTTATCGGCCAGGGCTGGGAGGGAGCAGTACTTC.

This sequence joins TRBV28 and TRBJ2-3; D remains ambiguous. CDR3 size: 15 residues. Germline CDR1 reads MDHEN; CDR2 reads SYDVKM. Trimming left V 2 bases short and J 4 bases short, with 13 bases between. This CDR3 is CASSLGPPGADTQYF. CDR3 DNA: TGTGCCAGCAGTTTAGGACCACCTGGGGCAGATACGCAGTATTTT. Based on the CDR3 plus reference TRBV28 and TRBJ2-3, the full variable domain is DVKVTQSSRYLVKRTGEKVFLECVQDMDHENMFWYRQDPGLGLRLIYFSYDVKMKEKGDIPEGYSVSREKKERFSLILESASTNQTSMYLCASSLGPPGADTQYFGPGTRLTVL.

This clonotype showed up just a few times. The rearrangement uses TRBV10-3 and TRBJ2-5; the D is unclear. The germline V and J ends were trimmed by 3 bases and 5 bases, with 13 bases remaining between them. CDR1 is ENHRY, CDR2 SYGVKD, per germline. This CDR3 contains 14 residues. CDR3 DNA sequence: TGTGCCATCAGTGAAGAGTATTCTCTTGAGACCCAGTACTTC. It specifies CAISEEYSLETQYF.

About this clonotype itself: Just one base apart from a much larger clone, this may be a read error. The CDR3 sequence: CASSLGGVEQYF. The CDR3 DNA sequence: TGTGCCAGCAGCTTAGGGGGGGTCGAGCAGTACTTC. The chain uses TRBV7-9 and TRBJ2-7; D is perhaps TRBD2 (6 bases). The CDR3 spans 12 residues. Germline V CDR1 and CDR2: SEHNR, FQNEAQ (reference sequence). V lost 1 base to trimming and J lost 6 bases, with 7 bases between them.

This clonotype was seen just once. The chain uses TRBV9 and TRBJ1-3; D is perhaps TRBD1 (5 bases). V lost 3 bases and J lost 0, with 7 bases in between. Germline values: CDR1 SGDLS, CDR2 YYNGEE. The CDR3 totals 14 residues. CDR3 amino acids: CASSGGSSGNTIYF. The CDR3 region has the DNA TGTGCCAGCAGCGGGGGGAGCTCTGGAAACACCATATATTTT. The full variable domain, with the rest looked up from reference TRBV9 and TRBJ1-3, is DSGVTQTPKHLITATGQRVTLRCSPRSGDLSVYWYQQSLDQGLQFLIQYYNGEERAKGNILERFSAQQFPDLHSELNLSSLELGDSALYFCASSGGSSGNTIYFGEGSWLTVV.

This chain connects TRBV27 to TRBJ1-2; 7 nucleotides match TRBD1. Looked up from germline, CDR1 is MNHEY and CDR2 is SMNVEV (reference sequence). The CDR3 covers 16 residues. The V and J ends lost 4 bases and 7 bases, in that order; junction bases with no gene match: 15. CDR3 amino acids: CASSSGTSGRGLGYTF. The CDR3 DNA reads as TGTGCCAGCAGTTCCGGGACTAGCGGGAGGGGGCTTGGCTACACCTTC.

The J gene is TRBJ1-5, the V gene TRBV19; D uncertain. The CDR3 has 13 amino acids. The germline CDR1 and CDR2 sequences are LNHDA and SQIVND (reference sequence). The V end lost 5 bases, the J end lost 3 bases, and 8 bases lay between the germline ends. Here the CDR3 reads CASSSSLNQPQHF. The CDR3 bases are TGTGCCAGTAGTTCCAGTCTCAATCAGCCCCAGCATTTT.

J is TRBJ2-1 and V is TRBV27, with D perhaps given as TRBD1 or TRBD2 (5 bases each). The CDR3 runs 13 residues. V lost 3 bases to trimming and J lost 7 bases, with 10 bases between them. The germline CDR1 and CDR2 sequences are MNHEY and SMNVEV (reference sequence). CDR3 region: CASSFGAINEQFF. DNA of the CDR3: TGTGCCAGCAGTTTCGGGGCGATTAATGAGCAGTTCTTC.

Ten or more counts support this clonotype. The chain uses TRBV2 and TRBJ2-2; D remains unclear. Germline loops: CDR1 SNHLY, CDR2 FYNNEI. CDR3 length: 13 residues. V was trimmed by 8 bases and J by 5 bases, leaving 12 bases between them. The CDR3 coding sequence is TGTGCCAGCTCTTCTCTGGGGACCGGGGAGCTGTTTTTT. It specifies CASSSLGTGELFF.

This clonotype occurred a few times. The chain uses TRBV12-3 or TRBV12-4 and TRBJ2-3; 9 bases line up with TRBD1. V lost 1 base to trimming and J lost 4 bases; unmatched junction nucleotides: 3. The length of the CDR3 is 15 residues. CDR3: CASSLEQGAADTQYF. CDR3 DNA sequence: TGTGCCAGCAGTTTAGAACAGGGGGCTGCAGATACGCAGTATTTT.

The chain links TRBV20-1 to TRBJ1-6; TRBD1 might be the D (5 bases). Germline V gene sequence: CDR1 DFQATT, CDR2 SNEGSKA (reference sequence). The CDR3 spans 16 residues. V lost 6 bases and J lost 4, with 19 bases in between. The CDR3 nucleotides are TGCAGTGCCCTGGCCGGAGGGGCTACTTATAATTCACCCCTCCACTTT. Its protein product is CSALAGGATYNSPLHF.

The chain links TRBV27 to TRBJ1-2, with 10 bases fitting TRBD1. V was pared by 5 bases and J by 4 bases, with 7 bases of the junction left unmatched. Germline CDR1 is MNHEY and CDR2 is SMNVEV (reference sequence). This CDR3 comprises 15 residues. CDR3 protein: CASSGPGQGFYGYTF. The CDR3, as DNA: TGTGCCAGCAGTGGACCGGGACAGGGGTTCTATGGCTACACCTTC.

To note about this clonotype: In this CDR3 the conserved last residue, phenylalanine or tryptophan, is missing, so a read error is likely. The J gene is TRBJ1-1, the V gene TRBV25-1; D gene ambiguous. V lost 3 bases and J lost 11, with 19 bases in between. Per germline, CDR1 MGHDK and CDR2 SYGVNS. The CDR3 runs to 14 residues. The CDR3 coding sequence is TGTGCCAGCAGTGAGTACGGACCCTTCAAGAGGGCTTTCCTT. Translated, it gives CASSEYGPFKRAFL.

V and J are TRBV3-1 and TRBJ2-7, with D unclear. V lost 4 bases and J 5 bases, leaving 12 bases between the germline ends. Germline-derived CDR1 and CDR2 are LGHDT and YNNKEL (reference sequence). The CDR3 runs 13 residues. Written as DNA, the CDR3 is TGTGCCAGCAGCCTTGGGATTAGCAACGAGCAGTACTTC. Its translation: CASSLGISNEQYF.

This sequence joins TRBV7-9 and TRBJ2-7; D remains unclear. The CDR3 runs 11 residues. Deletions cut 5 bases from V and 7 bases from J, with 9 bases between. Germline V gives CDR1 SEHNR, CDR2 FQNEAQ (reference sequence). The DNA of the CDR3 is TGTGCCAGCAGCGCGTCAGAGGAGCAGTACTTC. Translated: CASSASEEQYF.

This clonotype was detected a few times. This chain connects TRBV28 to TRBJ1-6, with 11 bases identical to TRBD1. Germline V gene data show CDR1 as MDHEN and CDR2 as SYDVKM. V trimming: 3 bases; J trimming: 10 bases; junction bases outside the gene matches: 8. The CDR3 totals 16 residues. CDR3 sequence reads: CASSFVQGQGDSPLHF. CDR3 DNA: TGTGCCAGCAGTTTTGTTCAGGGACAGGGGGACTCACCCCTCCACTTT.

This clonotype was seen more than once but under ten times. The J gene is TRBJ1-2, the V gene TRBV30; possibly TRBD1 for D (6 bases). V was pared by 2 bases and J by 10 bases, with 20 bases between. The CDR3 is made up of 14 amino acids. Germline V lookup: CDR1 GTSNPN, CDR2 SVGIG (reference sequence). This chain's CDR3 is CAWSNRIGTSAYTF. CDR3 nucleotides: TGTGCCTGGAGTAATCGGATTGGGACATCTGCCTACACCTTC.

This clonotype occurred a few times. J is TRBJ2-7 and V is TRBV18; 8 bases fit TRBD2. Germline V gene sequence: CDR1 KGHSH, CDR2 LQKENI. The CDR3 consists of 13 residues. V lost 4 bases, J lost 6 bases, and 5 bases stayed unmatched. The CDR3 DNA sequence: TGTGCCAGCTCACTGCGGGAGGAGGTCGAGCAGTACTTC. It translates to CASSLREEVEQYF.